These 13 T cell receptor beta chains share one sample of origin, sequenced in a study of blood T cell repertoires in COVID-19. The protocol was immunoSEQ multiplex PCR, while the TCRdb copy is restricted to in-frame clones and leaves out a portion. The sample records under 150,000 clones, roughly 84% being singletons. The sample taken for sequencing was peripheral blood. These receptors were taken from a woman aged 60-75 years with acute or convalescent COVID-19.

The chain recombines TRBV24-1 with TRBJ1-2, with 8 bases that match TRBD1. Germline-derived CDR1 and CDR2 are KGHDR and SFDVKD. With V trimmed by 2 bases and J by 4 bases, 5 bases remained unmatched. The CDR3 spans 15 residues. The CDR3 protein is CATSDSGGAGYGYTF. DNA for the CDR3: TGTGCCACCAGTGATTCAGGGGGCGCAGGCTATGGCTACACCTTC.

The chain recombines TRBV6-5 with TRBJ2-6, with D maybe TRBD1 (5 bases). Per the germline V gene, CDR1 is MNHEY and CDR2 is SVGAGI. This CDR3 has 16 residues. V dropped 4 bases and J dropped 0 bases, with 10 bases sitting between them. CDR3 DNA sequence: TGTGCCAGCAGTTCCAGACAGTACTCTGGGGCCAACGTCCTGACTTTC. This encodes CASSSRQYSGANVLTF.

This chain connects TRBV27 to TRBJ2-1; TRBD2 matches 10 bases. Germline values: CDR1 MNHEY, CDR2 SMNVEV (reference sequence). The CDR3 covers 15 residues. Germline trimming cut 2 bases from V and 6 bases from J; bases unmatched to any gene: 4. CDR3 region: CASSLILAGRNEQFF. In DNA form, the CDR3 reads TGTGCCAGCAGTTTAATACTAGCGGGACGCAATGAGCAGTTCTTC.

Here the CDR3 DNA reads TGTGCCAGCAGCTTAGTACAGCGGCAAGAGACCCAGTACTTC. This gives the protein CASSLVQRQETQYF. This sequence joins TRBV5-4 and TRBJ2-5, with D possibly being TRBD2 (5 bases). CDR1 and CDR2 from the germline V gene are SGHNT and YYREEE (reference sequence). Trimming cost V 2 bases and J 2 bases, with 10 bases left between them. This CDR3 comprises 14 residues.

The chain recombines TRBV27 with TRBJ2-1; D unclear. Germline CDR1 is MNHEY and CDR2 is SMNVEV (reference sequence). V shed 10 bases and J shed 3 bases, with 16 bases lying between them. This CDR3 is 14 amino acids long. As DNA, the CDR3 is TGTGCCACAGCAAGCTCTGCTAGCTACAATGAGCAGTTCTTC. This sequence encodes CATASSASYNEQFF.

The gene calls are TRBV11-3 and TRBJ2-7, with TRBD1 matching over 8 bases. The germline V gene has CDR1 SGHNT and CDR2 YENEEA. The CDR3 is 18 amino acids. V lost 4 bases and J lost 0; bases outside the gene matches: 14. This CDR3 reads CASSSYPPTGANSYEQYF. For the CDR3, the DNA is TGTGCCAGCAGCTCCTACCCTCCGACAGGGGCCAACTCCTACGAGCAGTACTTC.

This chain connects TRBV9 to TRBJ2-3, with a tentative D call TRBD2 (6 bases). From germline, CDR1 is SGDLS and CDR2 YYNGEE. The CDR3 spans 16 residues. The ends were cut back, 2 bases at V and 4 bases at J, with 17 bases in the middle. For the CDR3, the DNA is TGTGCCAGCAGCGTCTGGTTTCAGACTAGACCAGATACGCAGTATTTT. This translates into CASSVWFQTRPDTQYF.

J is TRBJ2-5 and V is TRBV28; 8 bases map to TRBD1. Germline V CDR1 and CDR2: MDHEN, SYDVKM. The CDR3 totals 14 residues. With 7 bases clipped from V and 1 base from J, the junction kept 5 bases outside the gene matches. DNA for the CDR3: TGTGCCAGCACCTTAGGACAGGGCCAAGAGACCCAGTACTTC. It codes for CASTLGQGQETQYF.

V is TRBV27 and J is TRBJ1-2; the D gene is possibly TRBD1 (5 bases). The germline V gene encodes CDR1 MNHEY and CDR2 SMNVEV (reference sequence). Trimming shortened V by 8 bases and J by 4 bases, and 14 bases separated the two germline ends. The CDR3 runs to 13 residues. The CDR3 DNA reads as TGTGCCAGCTGGGGCCGTTCAGGCTATGGCTACACCTTC. Protein: CASWGRSGYGYTF.

This clone has only one observation. This rearrangement joins TRBV4-1 to TRBJ2-7; 10 bases are a match to TRBD1. This CDR3 contains 15 residues. The germline V gene encodes CDR1 MGHRA and CDR2 YSYEKL. J gave up 3 bases and V 1 base, and 3 bases lay outside the gene matches. The CDR3 here is CASSQAGTGDYEQYF. DNA of the CDR3: TGCGCCAGCAGCCAAGCCGGGACAGGGGACTACGAGCAGTACTTC.

This rearrangement joins TRBV19 to TRBJ2-5; D is possibly TRBD2 (5 bases). This CDR3 comprises 14 residues. Trimming took off 4 bases at V and 7 bases at J, with 16 bases between the two ends. Germline CDR1 is LNHDA and CDR2 is SQIVND (reference sequence). This chain's CDR3 is CASSTYRGAWTQYF. The CDR3 coding sequence is TGTGCCAGTAGTACATACCGGGGAGCCTGGACCCAGTACTTC.

CDR3 in amino acids: CASSLIAEETQYF. The CDR3 coding sequence is TGTGCCAGCAGTCTCATAGCGGAAGAGACCCAGTACTTC. This sequence joins TRBV28 and TRBJ2-5; D is possibly TRBD2 (6 bases). The CDR3 totals 13 residues. The germline CDR1 and CDR2 sequences are MDHEN and SYDVKM. The V and J ends lost 5 bases and 3 bases respectively, with 10 bases between them.

The chain carries TRBV28 and TRBJ2-3, with TRBD1 matching over 11 bases. J gave up 2 bases and V 5 bases, and 6 bases lay outside the gene matches. Germline CDR1 and CDR2: MDHEN and SYDVKM. The CDR3 spans 16 residues. In nucleotides, the CDR3 is TGTGCCAGCAGTACACGGACAGGGGGCTACACAGATACGCAGTATTTT. This codes for CASSTRTGGYTDTQYF.